The rows below give T cell receptor beta chains drawn from one sample of a study of spatial heterogeneity in lung cancer. TCRdb recomputed calls from the 5' RACE reads with MiXCR, one row per CDR3 protein. Of about 14,000 distinct CDR3 sequences in the sample, about a tenth were seen once. The sample in question was PBMCs, obtained at surgery. Receptor source: a male donor with early-stage non-small cell lung cancer. Both conserved end residues are part of each CDR3. D genes are given only for firm matches. Only part of the rows carry a size: once, few, many, or a class if the clone is expanded.

d_call	clone_size	v_call	j_call	cdr3_nt	cdr3_aa
-	many	TRBV5-6	TRBJ2-5	TGTGCCAGCAGCTTGGAACGGAGGGAAGAGACCCAGTACTTC	CASSLERREETQYF
-	many	TRBV29-1	TRBJ1-2	TGCAGCGTTGAAGATCTGTTTGGGGTAAACTATGGCTACACCTTC	CSVEDLFGVNYGYTF
-	many	TRBV7-9	TRBJ2-2	TGTGCCAGCAGCTTAGTAACCGGGGAGCTGTTTTTT	CASSLVTGELFF
-	many	TRBV10-3	TRBJ1-1	TGTGCCATCAGTGAGAGGGCCAGGTCCCCCCAAAAGGGCGATCTCACTGAAGCTTTCTTT	CAISERARSPQKGDLTEAFF
-	many	TRBV6-7	TRBJ2-4	TGTGCCAGCACCGGAAGCCGTCGACCAGGCTTC	CASTGSRRPGF
TRBD1	medium-sized	TRBV19	TRBJ1-5	TGTGCCAGTACCACCGGGACAGGAATAAGCAATCAGCCCCAGCATTTT	CASTTGTGISNQPQHF
-	many	TRBV10-3	TRBJ1-2	TGTGCCATCAGTGAAGGCAGACAGAACTATGGCTACACCTTC	CAISEGRQNYGYTF
-	many	TRBV28	TRBJ2-1	TGTGCCAGCAGTTTAAGTGGGGGGTATAGGAATGAGCAGTTCTTC	CASSLSGGYRNEQFF
-	many	TRBV18	TRBJ2-3	TGTGCCAGCTCACCATATCCGGGAGTCACAGATACGCAGTATTTT	CASSPYPGVTDTQYF
-	-	TRBV15	TRBJ2-5	TGTGCCACCAGCAGAGATCAAGAGGAGACCCAGTACTTC	CATSRDQEETQYF